This TCR beta chain was sequenced in a study of T cell repertoires in cytomegalovirus infection (dated by TCRdb to about 2019). General notes on the study: The HLA type of each donor mattered for the analysis, because public TCR beta signatures pointed to carriage of CMV infection along with the matching HLA type.

This clonotype was observed a handful of times. Its antigen has not been determined. Base qualities are not provided; no much larger clone lies one nucleotide away. Trimming takes 5 bases off V and 0 bases off J; junction bases not matched to a gene: 9. From a lookup of the germline V gene (reference sequence), CDR1 and CDR2 are LNHDA and SQIVND. The CDR3 contains 17 residues, cysteine and phenylalanine counted. Only CDR3 DNA remains: 51 bases, in frame from the first base. What the authors observed across the whole study: In both this cohort and an independent roughly 400-donor cohort, the cumulative frequency of public TCR beta family members distinguished carriers of CMV infection plus the relevant HLA type. The ex vivo response was dominated by HLA-C-restricted CMV-specific TCR beta clonotypes, which also provided the single most frequent clonotype in two of eight donors.

Sequencing relied on an Illumina HiSeq 1500. Through fastp at Q25 and MiXCR, TCRdb rebuilt clones from the public reads, retaining in-frame beta chains. Each entry merges the rows of one CDR3 protein and shows their most common DNA and genes. A total of more than 150,000 distinct CDR3 sequences appear in this sample, approximately 19% of them only once. About 2.9% of the sample belongs to the ten largest clones. The sequenced material came from PBMCs. The sequence came from a human donor in good health (CMV status not recorded). Some clones in this sample may be carry-over from other donors' samples. The rearrangement joined TRBV19 to TRBJ2-1; 8 of the junction bases match TRBD1. The nucleotide sequence is TGTGCCAGTAGTCCCCGACAGGGGTCGAGCTCCTACAATGAGCAGTTCTTC. Its amino acids are CASSPRQGSSSYNEQFF.